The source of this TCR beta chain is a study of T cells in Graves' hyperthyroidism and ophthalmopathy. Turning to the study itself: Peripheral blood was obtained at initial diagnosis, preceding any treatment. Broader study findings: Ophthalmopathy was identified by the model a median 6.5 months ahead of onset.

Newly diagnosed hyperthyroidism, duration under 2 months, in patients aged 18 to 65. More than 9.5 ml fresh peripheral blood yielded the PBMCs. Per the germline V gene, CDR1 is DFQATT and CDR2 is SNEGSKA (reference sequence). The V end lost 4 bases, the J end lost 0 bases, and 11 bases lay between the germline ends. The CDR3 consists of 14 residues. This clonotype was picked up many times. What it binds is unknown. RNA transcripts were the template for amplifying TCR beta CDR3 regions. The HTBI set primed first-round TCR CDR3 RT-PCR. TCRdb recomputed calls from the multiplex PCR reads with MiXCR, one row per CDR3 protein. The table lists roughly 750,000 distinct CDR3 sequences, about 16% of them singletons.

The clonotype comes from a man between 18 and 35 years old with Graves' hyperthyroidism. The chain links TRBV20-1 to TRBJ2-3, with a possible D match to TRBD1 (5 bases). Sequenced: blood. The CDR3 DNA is TGCAGTGCTAAAGGGGAATCTAGCACAGATACGCAGTATTTT. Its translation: CSAKGESSTDTQYF.